The 19 T cell receptor beta chains presented below share a single source sample, sequenced in a study of tumor-infiltrating lymphocytes in oesophageal squamous cell carcinoma. TCRdb fed the PCR reads into MiXCR, producing one record per CDR3 protein. The sample lists 15,000 to 20,000 distinct CDR3 sequences, roughly 39% occurring once. Input material: normal esophageal tissue next to the tumor. Source of these receptors: a male donor with esophageal squamous cell carcinoma.

The rearrangement joins TRBV7-2 to TRBJ2-1; the match to TRBD2 covers 9 bases. Trimming took 1 base from V and 4 from J; bases not matched to a gene: 5. Germline V CDR1 and CDR2: SGHTA, FQGNSA. This CDR3 spans 16 amino acids. CDR3 coding DNA: TGTGCCAGCAGCTTAGAGCGTCTAGCGGGGTACAATGAGCAGTTCTTC. Protein: CASSLERLAGYNEQFF.

By share of the sample, this clonotype is medium-sized. The J gene is TRBJ2-7, the V gene TRBV7-9; 7 bases map to TRBD2. The ends lost 5 bases at V and 7 bases at J; junction bases unmatched: 8. Germline V gene data show CDR1 as SEHNR and CDR2 as FQNEAQ (reference sequence). The CDR3 is 13 amino acids. The CDR3 DNA is TGTGCCAGCAGCGCTAGCGGCAACAATGAGCAGTACTTC. Protein sequence: CASSASGNNEQYF.

This clonotype appeared many times. The V gene is TRBV19, the J gene TRBJ2-1; 9 positions agree with TRBD1. The CDR3 is made up of 17 amino acids. CDR1 and CDR2 (germline): LNHDA, SQIVND (reference sequence). V lost 3 bases to trimming and J lost 0 bases; unmatched junction nucleotides: 6. CDR3 nucleotides: TGTGCCAGTAGTATTGGACAGGGGTATGGCTCCTACAATGAGCAGTTCTTC. Protein product: CASSIGQGYGSYNEQFF. The full variable domain, its missing parts supplied by reference TRBV19 and TRBJ2-1, is DGGITQSPKYLFRKEGQNVTLSCEQNLNHDAMYWYRQDPGQGLRLIYYSQIVNDFQKGDIAEGYSVSREKKESFPLTVTSAQKNPTAFYLCASSIGQGYGSYNEQFFGPGTRLTVL.

This clonotype was observed at least ten times. The chain combines TRBV5-1 with TRBJ2-1, with D possibly being TRBD1 (7 bases). V shed 4 bases and J shed 6 bases, with 23 bases lying between them. Germline CDR1 is SGHRS and CDR2 is YFSETQ. The CDR3 consists of 17 residues. The CDR3 DNA is TGCGCCAGCAGCCCAGGGGGTTCGGGAGCTTTTATCAATGAGCAGTTCTTC. It is translated as CASSPGGSGAFINEQFF.

This clonotype has a count of ten or more. V usage is TRBV5-5 and J usage is TRBJ2-1; D is ambiguous. The CDR3 runs 13 residues. Germline V gene lookup returns CDR1 SGHKS and CDR2 YYEKEE (reference sequence). The V and J ends lost 0 bases and 10 bases respectively, with 11 bases between them. The CDR3 DNA reads TGTGCCAGCAGCTTGGACCTAGTCGAGGAGCAGTTCTTC. This sequence encodes CASSLDLVEEQFF.

About this clonotype itself: Germline and junction disagree at one end, which may indicate a read error. This chain links TRBV10-2 with TRBJ2-1, with D perhaps TRBD1 or TRBD2 (5 bases each). The CDR3 loop spans 13 amino acids. Germline V CDR1 and CDR2: WSHSY, SAAADI. The CDR3 coding sequence is TGCGCCAGCACAAGTCAGGGTTCGGGGACCCAGTACTTT. This translates into CASTSQGSGTQYF.

The V gene is TRBV12-3 or TRBV12-4, the J gene TRBJ2-5; D gene unclear. The J call may be faulty, since TRBJ2-7 better matches the DNA end. The CDR3 is 14 residues long. The CDR3 is CASSFRYEAYEQYF. CDR3 coding DNA: TGTGCCAGCAGTTTCAGATATGAGGCCTACGAGCAGTACTTC.

With respect to this clonotype: A read error is likely, as this CDR3 ends without the conserved phenylalanine or tryptophan. The DNA is left out, because the CDR3 cannot be placed on it with certainty; the CDR3 is given as TCRdb lists it. The genes are TRBV7-6 and TRBJ2-6. The CDR3 extends over 8 residues, inclusive of both ends. Germline V gene lookup returns CDR1 SGHVS and CDR2 FNYEAQ. The CDR3 reads CASRRNGD.

This clonotype was seen ten or more times. This chain links TRBV11-2 with TRBJ2-7; no clear D. The CDR3 sequence is 12 residues long. Per the germline V gene, CDR1 is SGHAT and CDR2 is FQNNGV. Trimming pared 1 base from V and 4 bases from J, leaving 5 bases between. The CDR3 is CASSLGRYEQYF. The CDR3 DNA reads as TGTGCCAGCAGCTTAGGGAGATACGAGCAGTACTTC.

In its sample, this clonotype was seen a few times. V usage is TRBV7-9 and J usage is TRBJ2-1; D is undetermined. Trimming shortened V by 2 bases and J by 7 bases, and 6 bases separated the two germline ends. This CDR3 is built from 12 residues. Germline V gene lookup returns CDR1 SEHNR and CDR2 FQNEAQ (reference sequence). The CDR3 reads CASSLPGNEQFF. The CDR3 region has the DNA TGTGCCAGCAGCTTACCCGGGAATGAGCAGTTCTTC.

In its sample, this clonotype is medium-sized (0.01 to 0.1%). The chain's CDR3 is CASSLYRADNSPLHF. The CDR3 bases are TGTGCCAGCAGCTTATACAGGGCTGATAATTCACCCCTCCACTTT. The chain combines TRBV7-3 with TRBJ1-6, with D tentatively TRBD1 (6 bases). Trimming stripped 2 bases from V and 5 bases from J, with 10 bases between. Germline CDR1 SGHTA, CDR2 FQGTGA. There are 15 residues in the CDR3.

This clonotype was seen repeatedly, ten times or more. A read error may explain this, as a much larger clone is one base away. J is TRBJ2-1 and V is TRBV5-1, with 7 bases identical to TRBD2. Gene TRBJ2-7 matches the end of the DNA better, so the J call may be wrong. Germline lookup yields CDR1 SGHRS and CDR2 YFSETQ. The CDR3 contains 15 residues. CDR3 sequence (DNA): TGCGCCAGCAGCTTGGGCGGGAGCTCCTACAATGAGCAGTACTTC. The encoded protein is CASSLGGSSYNEQYF.

In this sample, this clonotype is medium-sized. The genes are TRBV11-2 and TRBJ1-1; no definite D call. CDR1 and CDR2 (germline): SGHAT, FQNNGV. The CDR3 totals 13 residues. Trimming stripped 3 bases from V and 2 bases from J, with 7 bases between. This CDR3 is CASSFSENTEAFF. The DNA for the CDR3 is TGTGCCAGCAGCTTTTCTGAAAACACTGAAGCTTTCTTT.

This clonotype was counted only a few times. The rearrangement uses TRBV5-1 and TRBJ2-5; D tentatively reads TRBD1 or TRBD2 (7 bases each). The J call is in doubt because the DNA end fits TRBJ2-7 better. CDR1 and CDR2 (germline): SGHRS, YFSETQ. CDR3 length: 20 residues. The CDR3 DNA is TGCGCCAGCAGCCCTAAGGGGGCCGAAACGACGGGGCGGGGGTTCTACGAGCAGTACTTC. Protein product: CASSPKGAETTGRGFYEQYF.

The genes are TRBV28 and TRBJ2-5; maybe TRBD1 (7 bases). This CDR3 region has 13 residues. The germline V gene encodes CDR1 MDHEN and CDR2 SYDVKM. V gave up 6 bases and J gave up 11 bases, with 19 bases separating them. The CDR3 region is CASRTPGGREQYF. The CDR3 region has the DNA TGTGCCAGCAGGACGCCAGGGGGACGGGAGCAGTACTTC. The variable domain in full, completed from reference TRBV28 and TRBJ2-5, reads DVKVTQSSRYLVKRTGEKVFLECVQDMDHENMFWYRQDPGLGLRLIYFSYDVKMKEKGDIPEGYSVSREKKERFSLILESASTNQTSMYLCASRTPGGREQYFGPGTRLLVL.

This clonotype was recorded at least ten times. A much larger clone is a single base away; this may be a read error. The rearrangement joins TRBV6-1 to TRBJ2-7; D not certain. V was pared by 5 bases and J by 7 bases, with 9 bases between. Germline-derived CDR1 and CDR2 are MNHNS and SASEGT. The CDR3 is made up of 11 amino acids. CDR3 nucleotide sequence: TGTGCCAGCAGTCCCAAGGAGGAGCAGTACTTC. It is translated as CASSPKEEQYF.

This clonotype was picked up many times. The CDR3 is CASTSPGNTIYF. The CDR3 DNA reads TGTGCCAGCACTTCCCCTGGAAACACCATATATTTT. The chain carries TRBV27 and TRBJ1-3; D is unclear. Germline CDR1 and CDR2: MNHEY and SMNVEV (reference sequence). The CDR3 is made up of 12 amino acids. The germline V and J ends were trimmed by 7 bases and 2 bases, with 6 bases remaining between them.

The chain uses TRBV6-1 and TRBJ2-5, with TRBD1 matching over 9 bases. TRBJ2-1 matches the DNA end more closely, so the J call is doubtful. From germline, CDR1 is MNHNS and CDR2 SASEGT. CDR3 size: 14 residues. CDR3 nucleotides: TGTGCCAGCAGCATGACAGGGGGCTACAATGAGCAGTTCTTC. The encoded protein is CASSMTGGYNEQFF.

This clonotype is large. V usage is TRBV7-2 and J usage is TRBJ2-3; 7 positions agree with TRBD2. The germline V gene encodes CDR1 SGHTA and CDR2 FQGNSA. The V gene end was trimmed by 2 bases and the J gene end by 2 bases; junction bases not matched to a gene: 4. This CDR3 comprises 15 residues. CDR3 DNA sequence: TGTGCCAGCAGCTTAAGTAGCGGGTACACAGATACGCAGTATTTT. Translating it yields CASSLSSGYTDTQYF.